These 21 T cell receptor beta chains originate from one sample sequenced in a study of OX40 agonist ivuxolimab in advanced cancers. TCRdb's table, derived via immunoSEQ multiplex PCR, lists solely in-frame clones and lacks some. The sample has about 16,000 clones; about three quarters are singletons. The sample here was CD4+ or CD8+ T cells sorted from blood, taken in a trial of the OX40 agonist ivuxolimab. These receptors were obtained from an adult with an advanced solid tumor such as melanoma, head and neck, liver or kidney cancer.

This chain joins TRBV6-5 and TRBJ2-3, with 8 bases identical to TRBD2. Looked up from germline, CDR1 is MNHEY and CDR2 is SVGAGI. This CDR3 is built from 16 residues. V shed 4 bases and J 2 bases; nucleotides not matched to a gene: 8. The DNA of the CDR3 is TGTGCCAGCAGTTCCATTCTAGCGGGCACCACAGATACGCAGTATTTT. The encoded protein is CASSSILAGTTDTQYF.

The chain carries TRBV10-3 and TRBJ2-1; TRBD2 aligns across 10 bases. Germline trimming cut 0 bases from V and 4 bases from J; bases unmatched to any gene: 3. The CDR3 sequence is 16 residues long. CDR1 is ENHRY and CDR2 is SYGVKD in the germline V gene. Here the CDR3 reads CAISESRTSGYNEQFF. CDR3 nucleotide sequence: TGTGCCATCAGTGAGTCGCGGACTAGCGGATACAATGAGCAGTTCTTC.

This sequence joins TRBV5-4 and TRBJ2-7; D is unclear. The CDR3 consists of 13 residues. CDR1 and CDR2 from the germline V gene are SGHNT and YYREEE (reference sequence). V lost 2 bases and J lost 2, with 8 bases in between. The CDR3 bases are TGTGCCAGCAGCTTATACCGTGCCTACGAGCAGTACTTC. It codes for CASSLYRAYEQYF.

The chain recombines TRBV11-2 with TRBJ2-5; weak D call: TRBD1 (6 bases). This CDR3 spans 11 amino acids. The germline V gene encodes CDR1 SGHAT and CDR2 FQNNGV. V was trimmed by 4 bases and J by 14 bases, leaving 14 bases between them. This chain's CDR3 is CASSSPQGCYF. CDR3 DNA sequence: TGTGCCAGCAGCTCCCCACAGGGATGCTACTTC.

In DNA form, the CDR3 reads TGTGCCAGCAGCTTAGAGGTTCAAGAGACCCAGTACTTC. Its protein is CASSLEVQETQYF. V gene TRBV7-6 combines with J gene TRBJ2-5; D is ambiguous. Germline V gene sequence: CDR1 SGHVS, CDR2 FNYEAQ. The CDR3 covers 13 residues. The V and J ends lost 1 base and 2 bases respectively, with 5 bases between them.

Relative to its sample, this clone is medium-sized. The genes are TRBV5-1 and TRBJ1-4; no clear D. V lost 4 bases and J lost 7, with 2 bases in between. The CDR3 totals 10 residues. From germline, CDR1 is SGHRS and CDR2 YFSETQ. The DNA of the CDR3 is TGCGCCAGCAGCCGTGAAAAACTGTTTTTT. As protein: CASSREKLFF.

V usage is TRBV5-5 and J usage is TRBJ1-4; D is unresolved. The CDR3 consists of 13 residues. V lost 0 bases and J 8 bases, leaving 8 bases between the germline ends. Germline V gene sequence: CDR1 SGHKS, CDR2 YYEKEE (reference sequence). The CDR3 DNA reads TGTGCCAGCAGCTTGGATACGGGGGAAAAACTGTTTTTT. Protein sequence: CASSLDTGEKLFF.

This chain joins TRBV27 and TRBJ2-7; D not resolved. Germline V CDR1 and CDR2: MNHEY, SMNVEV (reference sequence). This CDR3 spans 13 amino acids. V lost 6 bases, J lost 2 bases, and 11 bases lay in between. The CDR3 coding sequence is TGTGCCAGCAGCGAGACTGCCACCTACGAGCAGTACTTC. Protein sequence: CASSETATYEQYF.

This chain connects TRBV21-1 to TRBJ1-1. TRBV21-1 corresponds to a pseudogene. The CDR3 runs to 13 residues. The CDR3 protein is CASRRSPRDEAFF. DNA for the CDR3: TGTGCCAGCCGGCGGAGCCCCCGGGATGAAGCTTTCTTT.

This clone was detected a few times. The CDR3 DNA reads as TGTGCCTCTAGCGGGGGCATCTATGGCTACACCTTC. As protein: CASSGGIYGYTF. This chain connects TRBV11-2 to TRBJ1-2; D may be TRBD1 (6 bases). Trimming took off 11 bases at V and 4 bases at J, with 14 bases between the two ends. The CDR3 has 12 residues. Germline loops: CDR1 SGHAT, CDR2 FQNNGV. The variable domain in full, completed from reference TRBV11-2 and TRBJ1-2, reads EAGVAQSPRYKIIEKRQSVAFWCNPISGHATLYWYQQILGQGPKLLIQFQNNGVVDDSQLPKDRFSAERLKGVDSTLKIQPAKLEDSAVYLCASSGGIYGYTFGSGTRLTVV.

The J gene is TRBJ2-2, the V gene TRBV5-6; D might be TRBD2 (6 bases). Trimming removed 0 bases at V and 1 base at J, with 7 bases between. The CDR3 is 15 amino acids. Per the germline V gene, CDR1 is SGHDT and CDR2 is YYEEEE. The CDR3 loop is CASSLGGMNTGELFF. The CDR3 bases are TGTGCCAGCAGCTTGGGCGGGATGAACACCGGGGAGCTGTTTTTT.

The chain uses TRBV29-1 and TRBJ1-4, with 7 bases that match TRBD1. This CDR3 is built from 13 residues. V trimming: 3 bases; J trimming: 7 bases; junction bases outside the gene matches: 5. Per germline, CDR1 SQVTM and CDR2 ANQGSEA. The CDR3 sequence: CSVEDRRGEKLFF. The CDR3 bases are TGCAGCGTTGAGGACAGGAGGGGTGAAAAACTGTTTTTT.

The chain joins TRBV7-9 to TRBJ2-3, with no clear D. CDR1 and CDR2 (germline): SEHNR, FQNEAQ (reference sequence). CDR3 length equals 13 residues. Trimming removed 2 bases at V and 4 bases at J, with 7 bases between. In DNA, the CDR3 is TGTGCCAGCAGCTTAATGCCCGCAGATACGCAGTATTTT. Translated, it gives CASSLMPADTQYF.

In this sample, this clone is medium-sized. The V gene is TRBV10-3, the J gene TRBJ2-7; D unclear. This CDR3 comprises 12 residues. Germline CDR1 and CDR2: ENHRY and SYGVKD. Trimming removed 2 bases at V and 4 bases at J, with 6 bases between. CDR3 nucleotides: TGTGCCATCAGTGAGGCCGAATACGAGCAGTACTTC. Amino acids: CAISEAEYEQYF.

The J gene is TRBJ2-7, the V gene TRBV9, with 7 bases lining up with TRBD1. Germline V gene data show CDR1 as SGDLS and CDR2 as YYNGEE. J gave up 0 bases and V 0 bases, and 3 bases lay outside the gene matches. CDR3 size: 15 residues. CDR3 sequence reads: CASSVGDRNSYEQYF. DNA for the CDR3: TGTGCCAGCAGCGTAGGGGACAGAAACTCCTACGAGCAGTACTTC.

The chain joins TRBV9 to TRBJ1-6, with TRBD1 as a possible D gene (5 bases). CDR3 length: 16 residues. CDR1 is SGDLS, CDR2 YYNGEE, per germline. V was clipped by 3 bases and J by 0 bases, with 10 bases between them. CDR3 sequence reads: CASSETESSYNSPLHF. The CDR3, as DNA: TGTGCCAGCAGCGAGACAGAGAGCTCCTATAATTCACCCCTCCACTTT.

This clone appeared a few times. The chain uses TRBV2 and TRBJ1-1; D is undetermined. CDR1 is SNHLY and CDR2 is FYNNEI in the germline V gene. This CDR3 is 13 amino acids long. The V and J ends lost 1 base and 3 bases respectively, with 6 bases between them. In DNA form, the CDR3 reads TGTGCCAGCAGTGAAGAGGGTGACACTGAAGCTTTCTTT. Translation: CASSEEGDTEAFF.

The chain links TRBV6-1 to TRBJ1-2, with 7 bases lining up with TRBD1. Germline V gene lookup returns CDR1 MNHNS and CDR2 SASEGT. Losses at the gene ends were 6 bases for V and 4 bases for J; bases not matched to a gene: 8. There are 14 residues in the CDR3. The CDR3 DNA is TGTGCCAGCAGAGACAGGGATGAGGCCTATGGCTACACCTTC. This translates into CASRDRDEAYGYTF.

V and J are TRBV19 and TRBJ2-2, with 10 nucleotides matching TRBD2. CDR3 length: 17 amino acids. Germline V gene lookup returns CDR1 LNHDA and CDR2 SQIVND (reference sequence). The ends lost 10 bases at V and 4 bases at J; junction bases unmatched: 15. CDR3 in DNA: TGTGCCAAACCCGTCCTACCGACTAGCGGGCCCACCGGGGAGCTGTTTTTT. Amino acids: CAKPVLPTSGPTGELFF.

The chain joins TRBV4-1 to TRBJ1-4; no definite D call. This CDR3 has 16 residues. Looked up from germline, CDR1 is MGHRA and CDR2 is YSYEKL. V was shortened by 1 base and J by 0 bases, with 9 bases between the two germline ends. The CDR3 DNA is TGCGCCAGCAGCCAAGTCTTGGAAGCAACTAATGAAAAACTGTTTTTT. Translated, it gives CASSQVLEATNEKLFF.

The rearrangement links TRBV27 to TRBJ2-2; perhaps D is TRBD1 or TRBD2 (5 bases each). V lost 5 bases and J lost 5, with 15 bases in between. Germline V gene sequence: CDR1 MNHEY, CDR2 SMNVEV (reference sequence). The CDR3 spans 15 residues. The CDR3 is CASSLGTPGTGELFF. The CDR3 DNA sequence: TGTGCCAGCAGTCTCGGGACCCCCGGGACCGGGGAGCTGTTTTTT.